This TCR beta chain was retrieved from a study of identical twins. TCRdb redid the calling of the 5' RACE reads with MiXCR, one entry per CDR3 protein. The sample contains 500,000 to 650,000 distinct CDR3 sequences, about 22% of which appear only once. With regard to this clonotype: Its antigen is as yet unknown.

This CDR3 has 14 amino acids. V was pared by 6 bases and J by 3 bases, with 7 bases of the junction left unmatched. Looked up from germline, CDR1 is MNHEY and CDR2 is SVGAGI. Study findings and constraints: Invariant MAIT and iNKT cells may have partly biased zero-insertion analyses. The models gave estimates that fell short of the out-of-frame TCR alpha sharing seen in monozygotic twins. Twins' surplus sharing was weaker for beta out-of-frame sequences.

Another study also made use of these data, one on yellow fever vaccine responses in identical twins.

The rearrangement links TRBV6-5 to TRBJ1-1; 7 nucleotides agree with TRBD1. The sample consisted of CD4+ T cells sorted from blood. The source is a woman younger than 30 in good health. The CDR3 loop is CASRYGTEYTEAFF. The CDR3 nucleotides read TGTGCCAGCAGATACGGGACAGAGTACACTGAAGCTTTCTTT.